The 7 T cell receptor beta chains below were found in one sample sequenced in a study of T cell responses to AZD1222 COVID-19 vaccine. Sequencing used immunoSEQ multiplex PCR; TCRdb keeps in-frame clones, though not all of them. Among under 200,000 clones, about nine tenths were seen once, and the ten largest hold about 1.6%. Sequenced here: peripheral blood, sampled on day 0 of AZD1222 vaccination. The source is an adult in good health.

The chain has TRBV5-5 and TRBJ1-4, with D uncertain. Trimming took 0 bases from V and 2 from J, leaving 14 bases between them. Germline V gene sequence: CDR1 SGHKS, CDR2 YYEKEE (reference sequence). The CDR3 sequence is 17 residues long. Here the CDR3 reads CASSLAIRGSTNEKLFF. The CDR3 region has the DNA TGTGCCAGCAGCTTGGCTATCCGGGGATCCACTAATGAAAAACTGTTTTTT.

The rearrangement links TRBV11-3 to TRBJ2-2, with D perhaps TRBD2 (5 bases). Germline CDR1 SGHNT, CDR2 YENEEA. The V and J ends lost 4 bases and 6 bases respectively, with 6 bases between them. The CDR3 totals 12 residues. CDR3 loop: CASSWGAGELFF. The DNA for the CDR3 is TGTGCCAGCAGCTGGGGAGCCGGGGAGCTGTTTTTT. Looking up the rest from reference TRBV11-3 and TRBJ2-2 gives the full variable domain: EAGVVQSPRYKIIEKKQPVAFWCNPISGHNTLYWYLQNLGQGPELLIRYENEEAVDDSQLPKDRFSAERLKGVDSTLKIQPAELGDSAVYLCASSWGAGELFFGEGSRLTVL.

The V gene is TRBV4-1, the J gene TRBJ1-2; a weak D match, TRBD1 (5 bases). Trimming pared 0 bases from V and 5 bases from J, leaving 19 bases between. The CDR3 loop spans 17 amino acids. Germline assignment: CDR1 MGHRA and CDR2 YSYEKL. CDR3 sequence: CASSQEWSGPSRYGYTF. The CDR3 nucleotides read TGCGCCAGCAGCCAAGAATGGTCGGGGCCGAGTCGGTATGGCTACACCTTC.

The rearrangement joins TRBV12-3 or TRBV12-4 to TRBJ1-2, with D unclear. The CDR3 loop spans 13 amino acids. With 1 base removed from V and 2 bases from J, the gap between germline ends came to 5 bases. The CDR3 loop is CASSLVQNYGYTF. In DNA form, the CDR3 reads TGTGCCAGCAGTTTAGTCCAGAACTATGGCTACACCTTC.

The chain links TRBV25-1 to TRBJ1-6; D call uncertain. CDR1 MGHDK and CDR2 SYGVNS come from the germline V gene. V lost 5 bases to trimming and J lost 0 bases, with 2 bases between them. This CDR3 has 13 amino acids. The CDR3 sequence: CASSSSYNSPLHF. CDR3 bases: TGTGCCAGCAGTAGCTCCTATAATTCACCCCTCCACTTT.

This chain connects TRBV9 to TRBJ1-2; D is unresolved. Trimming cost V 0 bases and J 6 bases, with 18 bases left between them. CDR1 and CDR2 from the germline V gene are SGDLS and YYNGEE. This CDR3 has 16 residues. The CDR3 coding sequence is TGTGCCAGCAGCGTAGAGCTGGGTTTCTCGATACATGGCTACACCTTC. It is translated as CASSVELGFSIHGYTF.

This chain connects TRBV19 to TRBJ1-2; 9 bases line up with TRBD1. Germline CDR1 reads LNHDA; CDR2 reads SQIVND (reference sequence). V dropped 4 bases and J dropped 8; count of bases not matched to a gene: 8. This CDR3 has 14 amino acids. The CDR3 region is CASSSPGTGNGYTF. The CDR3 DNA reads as TGTGCCAGTAGTAGTCCCGGGACAGGGAACGGCTACACCTTC.